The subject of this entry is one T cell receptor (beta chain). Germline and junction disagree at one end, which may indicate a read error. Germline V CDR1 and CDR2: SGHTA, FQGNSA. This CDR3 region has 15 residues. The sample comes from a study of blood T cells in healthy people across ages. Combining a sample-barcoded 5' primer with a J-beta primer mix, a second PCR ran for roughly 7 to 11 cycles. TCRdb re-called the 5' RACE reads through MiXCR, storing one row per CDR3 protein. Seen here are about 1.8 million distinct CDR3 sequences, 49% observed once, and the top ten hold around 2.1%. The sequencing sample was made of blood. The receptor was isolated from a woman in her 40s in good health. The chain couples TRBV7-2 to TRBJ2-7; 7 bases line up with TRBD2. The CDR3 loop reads CASSGGWEGPYKQYF. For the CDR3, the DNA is TGTGCCAGCAGCGGGGGGTGGGAGGGCCCCTACAAGCAGTACTTC.